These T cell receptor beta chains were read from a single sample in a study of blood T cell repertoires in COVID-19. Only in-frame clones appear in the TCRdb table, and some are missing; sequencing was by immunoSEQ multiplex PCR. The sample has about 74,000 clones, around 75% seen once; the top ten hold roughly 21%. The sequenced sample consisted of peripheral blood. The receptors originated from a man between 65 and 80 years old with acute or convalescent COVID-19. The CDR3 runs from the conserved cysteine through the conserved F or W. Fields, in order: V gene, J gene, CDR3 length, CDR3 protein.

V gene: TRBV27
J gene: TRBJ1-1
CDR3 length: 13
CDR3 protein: CASRGVWNTEAFF

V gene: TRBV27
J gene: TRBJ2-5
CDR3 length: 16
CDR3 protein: CASSYLQGGRQETQYF

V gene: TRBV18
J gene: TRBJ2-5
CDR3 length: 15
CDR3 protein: CASSPEMTGQETQYF

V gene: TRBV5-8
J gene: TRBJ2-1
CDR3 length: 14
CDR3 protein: CASSPYSSYNEQFF

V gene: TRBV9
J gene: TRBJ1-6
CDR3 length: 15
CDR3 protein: CASALGGGFGSPLHF

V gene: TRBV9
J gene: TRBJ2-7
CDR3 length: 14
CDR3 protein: CASSPTGSSYEQYF

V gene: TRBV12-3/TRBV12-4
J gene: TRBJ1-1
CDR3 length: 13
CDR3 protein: CASTPLSNTEAFF

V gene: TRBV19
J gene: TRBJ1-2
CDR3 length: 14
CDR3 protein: CASSNRGLPHGYTF

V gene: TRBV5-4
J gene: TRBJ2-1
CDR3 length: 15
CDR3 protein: CASSLKREIPDEQFF

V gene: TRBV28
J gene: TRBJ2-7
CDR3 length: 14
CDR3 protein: CASSLGGSMNEQYF

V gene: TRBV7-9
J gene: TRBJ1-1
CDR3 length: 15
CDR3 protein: CASSYPDRVNTEAFF

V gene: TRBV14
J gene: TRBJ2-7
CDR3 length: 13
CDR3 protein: CASGQGGPYEQYF

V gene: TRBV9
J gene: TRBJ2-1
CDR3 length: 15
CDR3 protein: CASSVSGSLYNEQFF

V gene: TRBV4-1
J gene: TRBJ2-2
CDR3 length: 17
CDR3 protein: CASTPGPSGSWDGELFF

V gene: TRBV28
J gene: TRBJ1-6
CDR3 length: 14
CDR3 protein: CASRPPTGDSPLHF

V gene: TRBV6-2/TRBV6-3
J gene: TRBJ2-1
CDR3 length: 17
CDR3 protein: CASSYLLGTGSNNEQFF

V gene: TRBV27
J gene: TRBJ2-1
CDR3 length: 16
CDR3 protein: CASSLEGTAYYNEQFF

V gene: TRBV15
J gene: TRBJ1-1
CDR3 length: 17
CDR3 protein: CATSRDGGRGRGTEAFF

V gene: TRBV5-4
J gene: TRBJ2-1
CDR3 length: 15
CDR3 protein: CASSLRGSSYNEQFF

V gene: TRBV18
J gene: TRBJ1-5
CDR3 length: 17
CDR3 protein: CASSRTGDPLSNQPQHF

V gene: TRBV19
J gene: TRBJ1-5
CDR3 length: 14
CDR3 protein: CASSIGGRNQPQHF

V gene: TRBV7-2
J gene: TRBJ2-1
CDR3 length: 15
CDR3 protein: CASSSQPGDYNEQFF

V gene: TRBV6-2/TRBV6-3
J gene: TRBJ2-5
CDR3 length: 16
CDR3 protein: CASSYFGLAGEETQYF

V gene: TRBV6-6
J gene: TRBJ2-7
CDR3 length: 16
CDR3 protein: CASSSQGGARTYEQYF

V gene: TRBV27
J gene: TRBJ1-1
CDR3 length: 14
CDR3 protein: CASSPPGQGGKAFF

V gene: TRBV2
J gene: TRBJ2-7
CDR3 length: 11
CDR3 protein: CASRGDSEQYF

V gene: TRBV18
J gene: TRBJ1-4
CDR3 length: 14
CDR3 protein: CASSPRTGNEKLFF

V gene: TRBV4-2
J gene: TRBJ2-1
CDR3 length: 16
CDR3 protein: CASSQDPSGTYNEQFF

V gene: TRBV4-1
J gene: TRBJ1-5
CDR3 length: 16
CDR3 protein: CASSQGTDYSNQPQHF

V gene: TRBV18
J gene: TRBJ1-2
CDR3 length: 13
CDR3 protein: CASSPGRAYGYTF

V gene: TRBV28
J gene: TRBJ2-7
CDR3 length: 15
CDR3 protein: CASSSPGQGAWEQYF

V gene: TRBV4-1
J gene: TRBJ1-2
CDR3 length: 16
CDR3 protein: CASSQVPEQGNYGYTF

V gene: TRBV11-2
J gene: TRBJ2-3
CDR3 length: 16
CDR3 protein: CASRFRGGEPGDTQYF

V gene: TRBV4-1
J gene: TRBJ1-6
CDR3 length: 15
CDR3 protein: CASSQWTGGNSPLHF

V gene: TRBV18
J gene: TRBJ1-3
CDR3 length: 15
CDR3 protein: CASSPQGVRGNTIYF

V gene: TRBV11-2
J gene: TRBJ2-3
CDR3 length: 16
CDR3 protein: CASRGFGAGGPDWQYF

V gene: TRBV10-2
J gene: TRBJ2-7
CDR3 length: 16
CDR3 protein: CASSELGTGNSYEQYF

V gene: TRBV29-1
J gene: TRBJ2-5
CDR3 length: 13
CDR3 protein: CSVLEGWVGTQYF

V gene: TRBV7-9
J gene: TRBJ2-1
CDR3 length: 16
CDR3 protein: CASSERTYPSYNEQFF

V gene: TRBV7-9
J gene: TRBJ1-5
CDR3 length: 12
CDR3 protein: CASSLPNQPQHF

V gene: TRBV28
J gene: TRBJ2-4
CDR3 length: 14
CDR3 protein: CASSLIDGENIQYF

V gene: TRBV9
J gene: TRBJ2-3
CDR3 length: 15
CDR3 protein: CASSVGVGATDTQYF